The rows below give T cell receptor beta chains drawn from one sample of a study of OX40 agonist ivuxolimab in advanced cancers. Repertoires were generated with immunoSEQ multiplex PCR, while TCRdb's copy carries only in-frame clones and drops some. Of 78,000 or so clones listed, approximately 81% are singletons. The sample consisted of CD4+ or CD8+ T cells sorted from blood, taken in a trial of the OX40 agonist ivuxolimab. These receptors all come from an adult with an advanced solid tumor such as melanoma, head and neck, liver or kidney cancer. Each CDR3 is given with its conserved first and last residue. A D gene is named only where the DNA matches it firmly. Size values are once, few and many counts, or a class for expanded clones, and some rows have none.

CASSSYPPGQGTNEKLFF	TGTGCCAGTAGTTCCTACCCCCCGGGACAGGGTACTAATGAAAAACTGTTTTTT	NA	TRBD1	TRBV19	TRBJ1-4
CASREQISEAFF	TGCGCCAGCAGGGAACAGATATCTGAAGCTTTCTTT	NA	NA	TRBV5-1	TRBJ1-1
CASSFTGGVTDTQYF	TGTGCCAGCAGCTTCACGGGAGGGGTAACAGATACGCAGTATTTT	NA	TRBD2	TRBV11-2	TRBJ2-3
CASSRGQISGNTIYF	TGTGCCAGCAGTAGGGGACAGATCTCTGGAAACACCATATATTTT	NA	TRBD1	TRBV6-5	TRBJ1-3
CARSRQPRVIHEQYF	TGTGCCAGAAGCCGCCAGCCCCGGGTCATCCACGAGCAGTACTTC	NA	NA	TRBV5-3	TRBJ2-7
CASSLDIQAEKLFF	TGTGCCAGCAGTCTAGACATTCAAGCGGAAAAACTGTTTTTT	once	NA	TRBV6-5	TRBJ1-4
CATRLGTQGTQYF	TGTGCCACCCGGTTGGGGACCCAAGGGACCCAGTACTTC	NA	NA	TRBV6-5	TRBJ2-5
CASSPDRPTGEQFF	TGTGCCAGCAGCCCGGACCGGCCTACGGGTGAGCAGTTCTTC	NA	NA	TRBV7-9	TRBJ2-1
CASRPRLARYEQYF	TGTGCCAGCAGACCCCGACTAGCGAGGTACGAGCAGTACTTC	NA	TRBD2	TRBV28	TRBJ2-7
CASSFVGSGNTIYF	TGTGCCAGCAGCTTCGTAGGCTCTGGAAACACCATATATTTT	NA	NA	TRBV7-2	TRBJ1-3
CSVDWYTF	TGCAGCGTTGATTGGTACACCTTC	NA	NA	TRBV29-1	TRBJ1-2
CASSLATDAGNTIYF	TGTGCCAGCAGCTTAGCGACAGACGCTGGAAACACCATATATTTT	few	NA	TRBV7-2	TRBJ1-3
CASSGSTQETQYF	TGTGCCAGCAGTGGGAGTACACAAGAGACCCAGTACTTC	NA	NA	TRBV2	TRBJ2-5
CASSLRQGATDTQYF	TGTGCCAGCTCACTAAGACAGGGGGCCACAGATACGCAGTATTTT	NA	TRBD1	TRBV18	TRBJ2-3
CASSLGQWQPQHF	TGTGCCAGCAGTTTGGGGCAGTGGCAGCCCCAGCATTTT	NA	NA	TRBV27	TRBJ1-5
CASSLVLQETQYF	TGCGCCAGCAGCTTGGTTCTGCAAGAGACCCAGTACTTC	once	NA	TRBV5-1	TRBJ2-5
CSASSGQPQHF	TGCAGTGCTAGTTCAGGGCAGCCCCAGCATTTT	NA	NA	TRBV20-1	TRBJ1-5
CASSEGAGFGEQYF	TGTGCCAGCAGCGAGGGGGCAGGGTTTGGGGAGCAGTACTTC	NA	TRBD1	TRBV9	TRBJ2-7
CATRGGSPNTDTQYF	TGCGCCACCAGAGGGGGATCCCCTAACACAGATACGCAGTATTTT	NA	NA	TRBV5-1	TRBJ2-3
CASSGVWDTRQETQYF	TGTGCCAGCAGTGGGGTGTGGGACACAAGACAAGAGACCCAGTACTTC	few	NA	TRBV2	TRBJ2-5
CASSLGAGTGFDEQYF	TGTGCCAGCAGCTTGGGTGCCGGGACAGGGTTTGACGAGCAGTACTTC	NA	TRBD1	TRBV7-9	TRBJ2-7
CASSFGTSGSEGPYEQYF	TGTGCCAGCAGTTTCGGGACTAGCGGGAGTGAGGGCCCCTACGAGCAGTACTTC	few	TRBD2	TRBV27	TRBJ2-7
CASSYSSGPTYEQYF	TGTGCCAGCAGTTACTCGTCCGGGCCCACCTACGAGCAGTACTTC	NA	NA	TRBV6-5	TRBJ2-7
CTSSQEGLMRGTNQPQHF	TGCACCAGCAGCCAAGAAGGACTTATGAGAGGGACCAATCAGCCCCAGCATTTT	NA	NA	TRBV1	TRBJ1-5
CASSQVAGVRNEQFF	TGTGCCAGCAGCCAAGTAGCGGGAGTTCGGAATGAGCAGTTCTTC	NA	TRBD2	TRBV14	TRBJ2-1
CASTNRDNQPQHF	TGTGCCAGCACCAACAGAGACAATCAGCCCCAGCATTTT	NA	NA	TRBV6-6	TRBJ1-5
CSVDLQGREPEAFF	TGCAGCGTTGATTTACAGGGGAGGGAACCTGAAGCTTTCTTT	NA	TRBD1	TRBV29-1	TRBJ1-1
CARPPGSEAFF	TGTGCCAGGCCTCCGGGGTCTGAAGCTTTCTTT	NA	NA	TRBV2	TRBJ1-1
CASRSFGLAGSEQYF	TGTGCCAGCAGGAGCTTCGGACTAGCGGGATCCGAGCAGTACTTC	NA	TRBD2	TRBV6-1	TRBJ2-7
CASSARTGRSGYTF	TGTGCCAGCAGCGCCCGGACAGGGAGGTCGGGCTACACCTTC	NA	TRBD1	TRBV11-2	TRBJ1-2
CASSFTPVANQPQHF	TGTGCCAGCAGCTTTACTCCAGTAGCAAATCAGCCCCAGCATTTT	NA	NA	TRBV28	TRBJ1-5
CASSRNSLTDTQYF	TGTGCCAGCAGCCGGAATAGTCTCACAGATACGCAGTATTTT	NA	NA	TRBV11-2	TRBJ2-3
CASSPPMGDYGYTF	TGTGCCAGCTCACCACCGATGGGGGACTATGGCTACACCTTC	NA	NA	TRBV18	TRBJ1-2
CASEQDPGYTF	TGTGCCAGCGAGCAGGATCCCGGCTACACCTTC	once	NA	TRBV2	TRBJ1-2
CASIRVGSNYGYTF	TGTGCCAGCATTCGGGTAGGGAGTAACTATGGCTACACCTTC	NA	NA	TRBV6-5	TRBJ1-2
CASSLPVNTEAFF	TGTGCCAGCAGTTTGCCCGTGAACACTGAAGCTTTCTTT	NA	NA	TRBV28	TRBJ1-1
CASSPPSGGIQETQYF	TGTGCCAGCAGCCCCCCCAGCGGGGGAATCCAAGAGACCCAGTACTTC	NA	TRBD2	TRBV7-6	TRBJ2-5
CASSFPRTGPNTGELFF	TGTGCCAGCAGCTTCCCGCGGACAGGGCCGAACACCGGGGAGCTGTTTTTT	NA	TRBD1	TRBV7-9	TRBJ2-2
CASSEAQYSPYEQYF	TGTGCCAGCAGTGAAGCGCAATACTCGCCCTACGAGCAGTACTTC	NA	NA	TRBV6-1	TRBJ2-7
CASSPPLRGAGYGYTF	TGTGCCAGCTCACCACCCCTTCGGGGCGCCGGCTATGGCTACACCTTC	NA	NA	TRBV18	TRBJ1-2
CASSPPYRGGDQGYTF	TGTGCCAGCAGCCCCCCCTACAGGGGAGGGGATCAGGGCTACACCTTC	NA	TRBD1	TRBV4-2	TRBJ1-2
CASSQQIVETQYF	TGCGCCAGCAGCCAACAGATCGTAGAGACCCAGTACTTC	few	NA	TRBV10-1	TRBJ2-5
CASSIEGLSNQPQHF	TGTGCCAGTAGTATAGAGGGTCTTAGCAATCAGCCCCAGCATTTT	NA	NA	TRBV19	TRBJ1-5
CASSLSGRAYNEQFF	TGTGCCAGCAGCCTTAGCGGGAGAGCCTACAATGAGCAGTTCTTC	NA	TRBD2	TRBV11-1	TRBJ2-1
CSVRGQGNTEAFF	TGCAGCGTTCGGGGACAGGGGAACACTGAAGCTTTCTTT	once	TRBD1	TRBV29-1	TRBJ1-1
CASSLVIGVYGYTF	TGTGCCAGCAGCTTAGTCATAGGGGTCTATGGCTACACCTTC	NA	NA	TRBV11-2	TRBJ1-2